A selection of T cell receptor beta chains follows, all from one sample in a study of regulatory T cells in long-lasting Graves disease. Using its own MiXCR run on the multiplex PCR reads, TCRdb lists one record per CDR3 protein. The data show 400,000 to 450,000 distinct CDR3 sequences, with 20% to 30% seen just once and about a quarter held by the top ten. Sequencing used peripheral blood mononuclear cells (PBMCs), obtained when the disease was refractory, from a patient treated with antithyroid drugs. The receptors here all came from a female donor with Graves disease. The CDR3 runs from the conserved cysteine through the conserved F or W. Fields, in order: clone size, J gene, V gene, D gene, CDR3 DNA, CDR3 protein. A D gene is named only where the DNA matches it firmly. Expanded clones are given a class, and other clones once, few, many or no size at all.

clone_size: few; j_call: TRBJ2-2; v_call: TRBV6-1; d_call: NA; cdr3_nt: TGTGCCAGCAGCCCTGGGACAACAGGATGGGAGCTGTTTTTT; cdr3_aa: CASSPGTTGWELFF
clone_size: NA; j_call: TRBJ2-2; v_call: TRBV20-1; d_call: TRBD2; cdr3_nt: TGCAGTGCTAGTTTTGGGGTAGCGGGAACCGGGGAGCTGTTTTTT; cdr3_aa: CSASFGVAGTGELFF
clone_size: NA; j_call: TRBJ2-6; v_call: TRBV6-1; d_call: TRBD1; cdr3_nt: TGTGCCAGCAGTCCTTTAGGGACAGGGATCCTTGGGGCCAACGTCCTGACTTTC; cdr3_aa: CASSPLGTGILGANVLTF
clone_size: many; j_call: TRBJ2-7; v_call: TRBV2; d_call: TRBD1; cdr3_nt: TGTGCCAGCAAAGGGGACAGCCCCTACGAGCAGTACTTC; cdr3_aa: CASKGDSPYEQYF
clone_size: NA; j_call: TRBJ2-7; v_call: TRBV7-2; d_call: NA; cdr3_nt: TGTGCCAGCAGCTTAGAGGGACGGACCGACTACGAGCAGTACTTC; cdr3_aa: CASSLEGRTDYEQYF
clone_size: NA; j_call: TRBJ1-1; v_call: TRBV30; d_call: NA; cdr3_nt: TGTGCCTGGAGTGTAGCAGAGAACACTGAAGCTTTCTTT; cdr3_aa: CAWSVAENTEAFF
clone_size: many; j_call: TRBJ1-1; v_call: TRBV11-2; d_call: NA; cdr3_nt: TGTGCCAGCAGCTTAGCCTTCAACACTGAAGCTTTCTTT; cdr3_aa: CASSLAFNTEAFF
clone_size: many; j_call: TRBJ2-2; v_call: TRBV10-3; d_call: TRBD1; cdr3_nt: TGTGCCATCAGTGCCGGGACAGTGAACACCGGGGAGCTGTTTTTT; cdr3_aa: CAISAGTVNTGELFF
clone_size: NA; j_call: TRBJ2-7; v_call: TRBV7-2; d_call: TRBD2; cdr3_nt: TGTGCCAGCAGCCAAGGACTAGCGGGAGTCAACGAGCAGTACTTC; cdr3_aa: CASSQGLAGVNEQYF
clone_size: many; j_call: TRBJ1-6; v_call: TRBV28; d_call: TRBD1; cdr3_nt: TGTGCCAGCAGTTCCGGACAGGGGCAGTCACCCCTCCACTTT; cdr3_aa: CASSSGQGQSPLHF
clone_size: few; j_call: TRBJ1-3; v_call: TRBV6-1; d_call: NA; cdr3_nt: TGTGCCAGCAGTATTATAGGGTTTGGAAACACCATATATTTT; cdr3_aa: CASSIIGFGNTIYF
clone_size: many; j_call: TRBJ2-3; v_call: TRBV28; d_call: TRBD2; cdr3_nt: TGTGCCAGCAGTCTAGAGGGACTAGCGGGAAGAACTAGCACAGATACGCAGTATTTT; cdr3_aa: CASSLEGLAGRTSTDTQYF
clone_size: NA; j_call: TRBJ1-2; v_call: TRBV28; d_call: TRBD1; cdr3_nt: TGTGCCAGCAGTTTAGCCGGGACAGGGGGCGGCTATGGCTACACCTTC; cdr3_aa: CASSLAGTGGGYGYTF
clone_size: few; j_call: TRBJ1-2; v_call: TRBV20-1; d_call: NA; cdr3_nt: TGCAGTGCTAGGCGGGGGGGTCCCTATGGCTACACCTTC; cdr3_aa: CSARRGGPYGYTF
clone_size: few; j_call: TRBJ1-1; v_call: TRBV24-1; d_call: NA; cdr3_nt: TGTGCCACCGCAGCCAGGGAAACTGAAGCTTTCTTT; cdr3_aa: CATAARETEAFF
clone_size: NA; j_call: TRBJ2-3; v_call: TRBV7-2; d_call: TRBD2; cdr3_nt: TGTGCCAGCAGCAAAACCGGGACTATAACAGATACGCAGTATTTT; cdr3_aa: CASSKTGTITDTQYF
clone_size: NA; j_call: TRBJ2-5; v_call: TRBV24-1; d_call: NA; cdr3_nt: TGTGCCACCAGTGATTATTGGCAGTCAGAGACCCAGTACTTC; cdr3_aa: CATSDYWQSETQYF
clone_size: many; j_call: TRBJ2-7; v_call: TRBV6-1; d_call: NA; cdr3_nt: TGTGCCAGCAGCCCAGGGAATAGCGGCTACGAGCAGTACTTC; cdr3_aa: CASSPGNSGYEQYF
clone_size: many; j_call: TRBJ1-3; v_call: TRBV2; d_call: NA; cdr3_nt: TGTGCCAGCAGTGAGAGGGCAGGACACTCTGGAAACACCATATATTTT; cdr3_aa: CASSERAGHSGNTIYF
clone_size: NA; j_call: TRBJ1-2; v_call: TRBV30; d_call: NA; cdr3_nt: TGTGCCTGGACCCGAATGGGACAACCGAACTATGGCTACACCTTC; cdr3_aa: CAWTRMGQPNYGYTF
clone_size: many; j_call: TRBJ1-2; v_call: TRBV2; d_call: NA; cdr3_nt: TGTGCCAGTCAGACTGGCGGCTATGGCTACACCTTC; cdr3_aa: CASQTGGYGYTF
clone_size: few; j_call: TRBJ1-5; v_call: TRBV15; d_call: NA; cdr3_nt: TGTGCCACCAGCAGTTCATTTCGCGGGGGGGGGAGCAATCAGCCCCAGCATTTT; cdr3_aa: CATSSSFRGGGSNQPQHF
clone_size: many; j_call: TRBJ1-2; v_call: TRBV2; d_call: NA; cdr3_nt: TGTGCCAGCAGTGAGGCAGGGACCGAAAACACCTTC; cdr3_aa: CASSEAGTENTF
clone_size: many; j_call: TRBJ1-2; v_call: TRBV2; d_call: NA; cdr3_nt: TGTGCCAGCATCAAAGGGGCCGGCTATGGCTACACCTTC; cdr3_aa: CASIKGAGYGYTF
clone_size: NA; j_call: TRBJ2-1; v_call: TRBV6-2/TRBV6-3; d_call: NA; cdr3_nt: TGTGCCAGCACAAACGCTGCCTGGAGCTCCTACAATGAGCAGTTCTTC; cdr3_aa: CASTNAAWSSYNEQFF
clone_size: many; j_call: TRBJ1-1; v_call: TRBV28; d_call: NA; cdr3_nt: TGTGCCAGCAGTCCCACCTCGCTCGAGAACACTGAAGCTTTCTTT; cdr3_aa: CASSPTSLENTEAFF
clone_size: few; j_call: TRBJ2-7; v_call: TRBV7-9; d_call: NA; cdr3_nt: TGTGCCAACAGCCGGTCTCAGGGTTATTTCTACGAGCAGTACTTC; cdr3_aa: CANSRSQGYFYEQYF
clone_size: few; j_call: TRBJ2-2; v_call: TRBV19; d_call: NA; cdr3_nt: TGTGCCAGTACTTGGGTTGTGAACACCGGGGAGCTGTTTTTT; cdr3_aa: CASTWVVNTGELFF
clone_size: NA; j_call: TRBJ2-1; v_call: TRBV5-1; d_call: TRBD2; cdr3_nt: TGCGCCAGCAGCTTGGAGCGGGAGAGGGGTGAGCAGTTCTTC; cdr3_aa: CASSLERERGEQFF
clone_size: NA; j_call: TRBJ2-4; v_call: TRBV20-1; d_call: TRBD1; cdr3_nt: TGCAGTGCTAGCCTAACGCAGACAGGGAGTAAAAACATTCAGTACTTC; cdr3_aa: CSASLTQTGSKNIQYF
clone_size: few; j_call: TRBJ2-7; v_call: TRBV10-3; d_call: NA; cdr3_nt: TGTGCCATCAGTGGACTAAGGGGGGAGAGCGAGCAGTACTTC; cdr3_aa: CAISGLRGESEQYF
clone_size: many; j_call: TRBJ2-7; v_call: TRBV5-1; d_call: NA; cdr3_nt: TGCGCCAGCAGTAAGGGGGACTCCTACGAGCAGTACTTC; cdr3_aa: CASSKGDSYEQYF
clone_size: few; j_call: TRBJ1-1; v_call: TRBV19; d_call: NA; cdr3_nt: TGTGCCAGTAGCCGCCAAGAGGGACGGGGCACTGAAGCTTTCTTT; cdr3_aa: CASSRQEGRGTEAFF
clone_size: many; j_call: TRBJ2-4; v_call: TRBV7-2; d_call: NA; cdr3_nt: TGTGCCAGCAGGCTAAGCGGAGCCAAAAACATTCAGTACTTC; cdr3_aa: CASRLSGAKNIQYF